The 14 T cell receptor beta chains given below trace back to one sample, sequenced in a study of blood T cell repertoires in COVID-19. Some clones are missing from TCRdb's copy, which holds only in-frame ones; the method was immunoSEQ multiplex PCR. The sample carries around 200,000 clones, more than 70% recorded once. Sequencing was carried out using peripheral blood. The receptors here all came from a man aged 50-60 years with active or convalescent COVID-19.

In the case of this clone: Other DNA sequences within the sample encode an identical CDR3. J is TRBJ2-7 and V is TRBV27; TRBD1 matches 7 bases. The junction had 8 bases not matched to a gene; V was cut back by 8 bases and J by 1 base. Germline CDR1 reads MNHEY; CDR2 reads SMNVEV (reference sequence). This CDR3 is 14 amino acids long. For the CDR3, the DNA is TGTGCCAGCGGGATTCGACAGGGTTCCTACGAGCAGTACTTC. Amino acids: CASGIRQGSYEQYF.

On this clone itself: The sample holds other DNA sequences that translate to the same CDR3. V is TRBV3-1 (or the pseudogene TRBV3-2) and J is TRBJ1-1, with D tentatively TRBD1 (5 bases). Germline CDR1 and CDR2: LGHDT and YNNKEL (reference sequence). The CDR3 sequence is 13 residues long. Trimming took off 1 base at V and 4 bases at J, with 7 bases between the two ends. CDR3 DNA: TGTGCCAGCAGCCAAGGGGGACTCACTGAAGCTTTCTTT. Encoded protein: CASSQGGLTEAFF.

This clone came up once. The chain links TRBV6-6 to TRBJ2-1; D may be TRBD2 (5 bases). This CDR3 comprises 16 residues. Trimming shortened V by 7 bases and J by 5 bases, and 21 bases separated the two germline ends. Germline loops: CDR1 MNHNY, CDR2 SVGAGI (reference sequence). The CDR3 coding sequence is TGTGCCAGCACCGACGGGGAGCGAAGGGTGAACAATGAGCAGTTCTTC. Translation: CASTDGERRVNNEQFF.

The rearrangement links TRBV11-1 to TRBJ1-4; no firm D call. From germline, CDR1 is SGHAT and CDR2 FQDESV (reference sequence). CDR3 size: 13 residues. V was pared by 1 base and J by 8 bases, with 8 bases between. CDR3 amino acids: CASSLEEEEKLFF. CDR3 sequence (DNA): TGTGCCAGCAGCTTAGAAGAAGAGGAAAAACTGTTTTTT.

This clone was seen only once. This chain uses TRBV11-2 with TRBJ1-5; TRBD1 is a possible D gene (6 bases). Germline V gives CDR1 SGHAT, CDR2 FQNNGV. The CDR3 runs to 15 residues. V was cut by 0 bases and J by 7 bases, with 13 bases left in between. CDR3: CASSLEWGGGQPQHF. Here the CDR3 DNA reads TGTGCCAGCAGCTTAGAGTGGGGGGGCGGGCAGCCCCAGCATTTT.

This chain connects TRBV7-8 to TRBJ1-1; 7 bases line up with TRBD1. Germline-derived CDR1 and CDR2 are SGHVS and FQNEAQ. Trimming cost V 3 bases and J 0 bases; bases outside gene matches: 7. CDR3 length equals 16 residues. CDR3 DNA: TGTGCCAGCAGCTTTGCGGGGACAGAAATGAACACTGAAGCTTTCTTT. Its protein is CASSFAGTEMNTEAFF.

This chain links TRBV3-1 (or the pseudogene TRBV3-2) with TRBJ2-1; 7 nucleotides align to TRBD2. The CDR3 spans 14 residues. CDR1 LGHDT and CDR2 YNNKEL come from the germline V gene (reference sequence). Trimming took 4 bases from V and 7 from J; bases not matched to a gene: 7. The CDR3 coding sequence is TGTGCCAGCAGCCTTCAATGGGGGGGGAATGAGCAGTTCTTC. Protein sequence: CASSLQWGGNEQFF.

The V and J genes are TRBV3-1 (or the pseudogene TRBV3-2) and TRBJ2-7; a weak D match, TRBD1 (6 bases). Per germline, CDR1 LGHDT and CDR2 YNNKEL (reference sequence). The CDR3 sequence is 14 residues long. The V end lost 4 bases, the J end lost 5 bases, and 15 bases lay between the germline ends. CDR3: CASSRNTNRDEQYF. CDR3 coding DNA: TGTGCCAGCAGCCGTAATACTAACAGGGACGAGCAGTACTTC.

The CDR3 DNA sequence: TGTGCCAGCAGTCTACTCGGAGGGGTGATGAACACTGAAGCTTTCTTT. Protein product: CASSLLGGVMNTEAFF. The chain recombines TRBV28 with TRBJ1-1, with a weak D call TRBD1 (5 bases). Per the germline V gene, CDR1 is MDHEN and CDR2 is SYDVKM. V shed 5 bases and J shed 0 bases, with 16 bases lying between them. The CDR3 is 16 residues long.

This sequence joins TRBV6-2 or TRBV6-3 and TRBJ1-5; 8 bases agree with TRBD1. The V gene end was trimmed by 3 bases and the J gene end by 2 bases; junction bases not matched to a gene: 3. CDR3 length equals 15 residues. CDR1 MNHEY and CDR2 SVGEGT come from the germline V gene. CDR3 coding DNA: TGTGCCAGCAGTTATGGACAGGGTGGCAATCAGCCCCAGCATTTT. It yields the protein CASSYGQGGNQPQHF.

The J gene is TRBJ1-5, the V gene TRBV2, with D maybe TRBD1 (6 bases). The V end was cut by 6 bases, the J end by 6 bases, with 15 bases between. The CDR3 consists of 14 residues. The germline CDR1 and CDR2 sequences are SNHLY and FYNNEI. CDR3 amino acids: CASRVRGGGQPQHF. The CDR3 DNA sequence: TGTGCCAGCAGGGTCAGGGGTGGTGGTCAGCCCCAGCATTTT.

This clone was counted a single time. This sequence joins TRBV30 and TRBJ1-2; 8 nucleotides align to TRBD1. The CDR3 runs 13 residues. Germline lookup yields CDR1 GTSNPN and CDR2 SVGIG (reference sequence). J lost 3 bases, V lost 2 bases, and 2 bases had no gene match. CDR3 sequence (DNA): TGTGCCTGGAGTACGGGACAGGACTATGGCTACACCTTC. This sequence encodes CAWSTGQDYGYTF.

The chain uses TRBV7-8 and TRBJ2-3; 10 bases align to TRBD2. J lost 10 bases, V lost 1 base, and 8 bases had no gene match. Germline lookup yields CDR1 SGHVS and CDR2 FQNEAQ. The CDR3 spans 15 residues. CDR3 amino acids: CASSLVLAGARAQYF. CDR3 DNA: TGTGCCAGCAGCTTAGTCCTAGCGGGGGCCAGGGCGCAGTATTTT.

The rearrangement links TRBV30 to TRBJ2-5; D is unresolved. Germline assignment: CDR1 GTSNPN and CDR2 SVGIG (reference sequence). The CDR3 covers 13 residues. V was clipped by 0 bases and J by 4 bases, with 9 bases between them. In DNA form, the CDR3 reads TGTGCCTGGAGTGTACGCACGAGAGAGACCCAGTACTTC. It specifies CAWSVRTRETQYF.